The 9 T cell receptor beta chains given below trace back to one sample, sequenced in a study of blood T cell repertoires in COVID-19. The repertoire was sequenced with immunoSEQ multiplex PCR; TCRdb's copy has only in-frame clones and lacks some. The sample records 120,000 or so clones, roughly 80% being singletons. The sequencing sample was made of peripheral blood. The receptors were sampled from a human donor in a cohort sampled during active COVID-19.

Only one count was recorded for this clone. This chain links TRBV6-5 with TRBJ1-6, with D possibly matching TRBD1 (6 bases). Germline V gene sequence: CDR1 MNHEY, CDR2 SVGAGI. The ends were cut back, 7 bases at V and 10 bases at J, with 17 bases in the middle. The CDR3 extends over 14 amino acids. The CDR3 sequence: CASTLGTMGSPLHF. In DNA form, the CDR3 reads TGTGCCAGCACCCTTGGGACAATGGGCTCACCCCTCCACTTT.

Turning to this clone: This specimen includes other DNA sequences encoding the same CDR3. The V gene is TRBV27, the J gene TRBJ1-1; D is possibly TRBD1 (5 bases). There are 14 residues in the CDR3. Germline CDR1 is MNHEY and CDR2 is SMNVEV (reference sequence). Trimming removed 9 bases at V and 0 bases at J, with 14 bases between. CDR3 residues: CASSLRALNTEAFF. CDR3 bases: TGTGCCAGTAGCCTCAGGGCCCTGAACACTGAAGCTTTCTTT.

The gene calls are TRBV5-1 and TRBJ2-5, with TRBD2 matching 14 bases. Germline loops: CDR1 SGHRS, CDR2 YFSETQ. This CDR3 region has 17 residues. V was pared by 7 bases and J by 2 bases, with 10 bases of the junction left unmatched. CDR3 bases: TGCGCCAGCTTTTCCGGGACTAGCGGGGGCACTCAAGAGACCCAGTACTTC. Its translation: CASFSGTSGGTQETQYF.

This sequence joins TRBV14 and TRBJ1-1; TRBD1 is a possible D gene (5 bases). The CDR3 has 14 amino acids. Between the trimmed V and J ends, which lost 3 bases and 1 base, there was a span of 9 bases. CDR1 SGHDN and CDR2 FVKESK come from the germline V gene. CDR3 residues: CASSQLDRNTEAFF. The CDR3 DNA reads as TGTGCCAGCAGCCAGCTCGACAGGAACACTGAAGCTTTCTTT.

This chain connects TRBV5-1 to TRBJ1-2; TRBD1 agrees at 9 bases. J lost 2 bases, V lost 4 bases, and 3 bases had no gene match. CDR3 size: 14 residues. The germline gives CDR1 SGHRS, CDR2 YFSETQ. The CDR3 reads CASSAGQGNYGYTF. CDR3 in DNA: TGCGCCAGCAGCGCGGGACAGGGAAACTATGGCTACACCTTC.

V gene TRBV11-2 combines with J gene TRBJ2-1; 11 bases match TRBD2. The ends lost 3 bases at V and 0 bases at J; junction bases unmatched: 4. The CDR3 consists of 17 residues. Per germline, CDR1 SGHAT and CDR2 FQNNGV. In DNA form, the CDR3 reads TGTGCCAGCAGCTTTTTGACTAGCGGGAACTCCTACAATGAGCAGTTCTTC. Residues: CASSFLTSGNSYNEQFF.

The count of this clone is one. V is TRBV6-1 and J is TRBJ2-3; D is perhaps TRBD1 (7 bases). Looked up from germline, CDR1 is MNHNS and CDR2 is SASEGT. Trimming removed 4 bases at V and 2 bases at J, with 22 bases between. The CDR3 contains 18 residues. CDR3: CASSVGGGRGILTDTQYF. CDR3 DNA: TGTGCCAGCAGTGTCGGGGGTGGCAGGGGGATCCTCACAGATACGCAGTATTTT.

This sequence joins TRBV27 and TRBJ1-2; 8 nucleotides agree with TRBD1. The CDR3 is made up of 15 amino acids. Germline V gives CDR1 MNHEY, CDR2 SMNVEV (reference sequence). V shed 6 bases, J shed 10 bases, and the junction held 16 bases outside the gene matches. CDR3 DNA sequence: TGTGCCAGCAGAACCCTGACAGGGGAAGCGGCCTCCTACACCTTC. Its translation: CASRTLTGEAASYTF.

The J gene is TRBJ2-1, the V gene TRBV5-1, with TRBD2 identical over 16 bases. Germline values: CDR1 SGHRS, CDR2 YFSETQ. CDR3 size: 17 residues. Unmatched junction bases numbered 7, after V lost 4 bases and J lost 6 bases. This CDR3 reads CASSPGTSGGVSNEQFF. The DNA of the CDR3 is TGCGCCAGCAGCCCCGGGACTAGCGGGGGGGTTAGCAATGAGCAGTTCTTC.